What follows are 9 T cell receptor beta chains derived from one specimen sequenced in a study of identical twins. One entry per CDR3 protein, called by TCRdb with MiXCR from the 5' RACE reads. The sample yields about 480,000 distinct CDR3 sequences, approximately 14% seen once. These data are also associated with another study on yellow fever vaccine responses in identical twins.

Sequences were obtained from CD4+ T cells sorted from blood. These receptors all come from a woman aged 18-30 years in good health.

This chain connects TRBV30 to TRBJ2-7; 9 nucleotides line up with TRBD1. The V and J ends lost 3 bases and 7 bases, in that order; junction bases with no gene match: 10. CDR3 size: 14 residues. CDR1 is GTSNPN and CDR2 is SVGIG in the germline V gene (reference sequence). CDR3 coding DNA: TGTGCCTGGAGCCCTGGGGACAGGGACGGGGAGCAGTACTTC. Translation: CAWSPGDRDGEQYF.

The chain combines TRBV11-2 with TRBJ2-1; TRBD2 aligns across 8 bases. V was pared by 1 base and J by 2 bases, with 4 bases of the junction left unmatched. Germline loops: CDR1 SGHAT, CDR2 FQNNGV. This CDR3 has 16 amino acids. The CDR3 region is CASSLGVAGPYNEQFF. As DNA, the CDR3 is TGTGCCAGCAGCTTAGGGGTAGCGGGGCCCTACAATGAGCAGTTCTTC.

The chain uses TRBV28 and TRBJ2-1, with D possibly matching TRBD2 (6 bases). The CDR3 runs to 15 residues. V was shortened by 4 bases and J by 7 bases, with 17 bases between the two germline ends. Germline V gives CDR1 MDHEN, CDR2 SYDVKM. CDR3 nucleotide sequence: TGTGCCAGCAGTTCACTAGCCAAGCCCCGAAATGAGCAGTTCTTC. Its protein is CASSSLAKPRNEQFF.

The chain carries TRBV19 and TRBJ1-5; no clear D. Germline V gene sequence: CDR1 LNHDA, CDR2 SQIVND (reference sequence). The CDR3 consists of 17 residues. V was shortened by 0 bases and J by 0 bases, with 12 bases between the two germline ends. CDR3 amino acids: CASSIEDVEYSNQPQHF. CDR3 nucleotide sequence: TGTGCCAGTAGTATAGAGGACGTAGAATATAGCAATCAGCCCCAGCATTTT.

This clonotype was picked up a small number of times. The rearrangement uses TRBV9 and TRBJ2-3; 10 nucleotides align to TRBD2. Losses at the gene ends were 0 bases for V and 3 bases for J; bases not matched to a gene: 4. In germline, CDR1 is SGDLS, CDR2 YYNGEE. CDR3 size: 16 residues. As DNA, the CDR3 is TGTGCCAGCAGCGTAGCAGCGGGAGGGCCGACAGATACGCAGTATTTT. This encodes CASSVAAGGPTDTQYF.

This clonotype was detected many times. This chain joins TRBV3-1 and TRBJ2-5; D unclear. Trimming took off 2 bases at V and 4 bases at J, with 2 bases between the two ends. The CDR3 runs 11 residues. Germline V gives CDR1 LGHDT, CDR2 YNNKEL (reference sequence). The CDR3 bases are TGTGCCAGCAGCCAATCAGAGACCCAGTACTTC. It is translated as CASSQSETQYF.

This clonotype was seen more than once but under ten times. The chain couples TRBV2 to TRBJ2-1, with 7 positions matching TRBD1. The V gene's germline CDR1 is SNHLY and CDR2 FYNNEI. Trimming cost V 6 bases and J 0 bases; bases outside gene matches: 5. CDR3 size: 15 residues. The CDR3 region is CASSKRQGSYNEQFF. CDR3 nucleotides: TGTGCCAGCAGCAAAAGACAGGGCTCCTACAATGAGCAGTTCTTC.

Only a few counts were recorded for this clonotype. The chain couples TRBV2 to TRBJ2-5, with D possibly TRBD1 on 6 matching bases. The germline V gene encodes CDR1 SNHLY and CDR2 FYNNEI. The V end lost 5 bases, the J end lost 5 bases, and 15 bases lay between the germline ends. CDR3 length: 14 amino acids. CDR3 sequence reads: CASSYRDQGETQYF. CDR3 DNA sequence: TGTGCCAGCAGTTACAGGGATCAGGGGGAGACCCAGTACTTC.

The chain joins TRBV29-1 to TRBJ2-7, with TRBD1 as a possible D gene (6 bases). Germline V lookup: CDR1 SQVTM, CDR2 ANQGSEA. The CDR3 consists of 16 residues. Trimming removed 4 bases from V and 1 base from J, with 20 bases in between. CDR3: CSVAGTFDRSSYEQYF. The CDR3 DNA reads TGCAGCGTTGCTGGAACTTTTGACAGGAGTTCCTACGAGCAGTACTTC.